The T cell receptor (beta chain) described here comes from a study of T cells expressing NK-cell markers. Overall study: Sorted CD3+CD56+NKG2C+, CD3+CD56+NKG2C- and CD3+CD56-NKG2C+ T cells provided the TCR beta repertoires.

Using the 5' RACE reads, TCRdb records one entry per CDR3 protein without DNA. The table lists about 180,000 distinct CDR3 sequences. This CDR3 region has 14 residues. This receptor was taken from a woman between 18 and 69 years old in good health. The chain joins TRBV12-3 or TRBV12-4 to TRBJ1-2; TCRdb reports TRBD1, a call that lacks DNA to check it against. The sequencing sample was made of blood T cells: a sorted CD56 or NKG2C T cell subset, CD4+ or CD8+ T cells, or bulk PBMC T cells (not recorded which). The CDR3 spells CASSRQEANYGYTF.